These 32 T cell receptor beta chains originate from one sample sequenced in a study of naive and memory T cell subsets. Both TRBC1 and TRBC2 were covered by a beta constant-region primer of two equimolar oligonucleotides. TCRdb re-called the UMI-ligation and nested PCR reads through MiXCR, storing one row per CDR3 protein. The data show tens of thousands of distinct CDR3 sequences, with approximately 12% seen just once and 22% held by the top ten. Sequencing input: effector memory CD4+ T cells from blood. Subset denoted: effector memory, CD45RA- CD27-. These TCRs come from a human donor in good health.

This clonotype has a handful of counts. The rearrangement uses TRBV20-1 and TRBJ2-7; perhaps TRBD1 as D (6 bases). The CDR3 loop spans 11 amino acids. Trimming left V 6 bases short and J 5 bases short, with 11 bases between. Germline V gene lookup returns CDR1 DFQATT and CDR2 SNEGSKA (reference sequence). The CDR3 protein is CSADRYDEQYF. The CDR3 region has the DNA TGCAGTGCCGACAGGTATGACGAGCAGTACTTC.

This clonotype was seen ten or more times. The rearrangement links TRBV4-1 to TRBJ2-7; D is possibly TRBD2 (6 bases). V was clipped by 2 bases and J by 4 bases, with 15 bases between them. The CDR3 has 15 amino acids. Germline V gene data show CDR1 as MGHRA and CDR2 as YSYEKL. The CDR3 loop is CASSQPHRGIYEQYF. CDR3 sequence (DNA): TGCGCCAGCAGCCAACCACACCGGGGGATATACGAGCAGTACTTC.

With regard to this clonotype: The DNA is left out, because the CDR3 cannot be placed on it with certainty; the CDR3 is given as TCRdb lists it. The rearrangement links TRBV9 to TRBJ2-2; no DNA check was done on the table's D call, TRBD2. The CDR3 spans 21 amino acids, including both terminal residues. Germline CDR1 SGDLS, CDR2 YYNGEE. The CDR3 reads CADSALYFCASSVSLAGELFF.

A note on this clonotype: The junction shows a germline mismatch at one end, possibly a read error. This chain's CDR3 is CANSLGGASLTQYF. Here the CDR3 DNA reads TGTGCCAACAGTTTAGGGGGGGCGAGTCTTACCCAGTACTTC. This rearrangement joins TRBV28 to TRBJ2-5; a weak D match, TRBD2 (7 bases). The CDR3 spans 14 residues. Germline V gene sequence: CDR1 MDHEN, CDR2 SYDVKM.

This clonotype was counted at least ten times. The chain links TRBV14 to TRBJ2-7; the match to TRBD2 covers 10 bases. Germline loops: CDR1 SGHDN, CDR2 FVKESK. Trimming removed 3 bases from V and 1 base from J; junction bases left unmatched: 15. This CDR3 contains 19 residues. The CDR3 region is CASSHRQGARLAGSYEQYF. The CDR3 nucleotides are TGTGCCAGCAGCCACCGACAGGGAGCGAGACTAGCGGGTTCCTACGAGCAGTACTTC.

This clonotype is medium-sized within its sample. The chain links TRBV6-1 to TRBJ2-1; TRBD2 agrees at 10 bases. The ends lost 4 bases at V and 3 bases at J; junction bases unmatched: 3. From germline, CDR1 is MNHNS and CDR2 SASEGT. The length of the CDR3 is 15 residues. This CDR3 is CASSVSSGSYNEQFF. The CDR3 coding sequence is TGTGCCAGCAGTGTATCTAGCGGGAGCTACAATGAGCAGTTCTTC.

This clonotype occurred a few times. V is TRBV4-3 and J is TRBJ2-3; 8 nucleotides line up with TRBD2. Germline CDR1 is LGHNA and CDR2 is YSLEER. The CDR3 has 16 residues. Trimming removed 2 bases from V and 3 bases from J; junction bases left unmatched: 7. For the CDR3, the DNA is TGCGCCAGCAGCCAAAGCGCGGGGGGCCGGACAGATACGCAGTATTTT. Translation gives CASSQSAGGRTDTQYF.

This clonotype has a handful of counts. The V call is TRBV4-3, the J call TRBJ2-1; 9 bases are a match to TRBD1. J lost 6 bases, V lost 3 bases, and 9 bases had no gene match. Per the germline V gene, CDR1 is LGHNA and CDR2 is YSLEER. This CDR3 region has 16 residues. The CDR3 DNA follows: TGCGCCAGCAGCCACAACGGACAGGGGCTCCTCAATGAGCAGTTCTTC. It encodes CASSHNGQGLLNEQFF.

At least ten counts were recorded for this clonotype. V usage is TRBV7-9 and J usage is TRBJ2-5; D not certain. CDR3 length: 12 residues. Germline CDR1 and CDR2: SEHNR and FQNEAQ (reference sequence). The V end was cut by 8 bases, the J end by 4 bases, with 11 bases between. The CDR3 DNA is TGTGCCAGCGCATCTCTGGGAGAGACCCAGTACTTC. Protein product: CASASLGETQYF.

This clonotype occurred a few times. The chain carries TRBV6-2 or TRBV6-3 and TRBJ2-1; 8 positions match TRBD2. CDR1 and CDR2 (germline): MNHEY, SVGEGT. Losses at the gene ends were 5 bases for V and 0 bases for J; bases not matched to a gene: 9. This CDR3 has 17 amino acids. The CDR3 region has the DNA TGTGCCAGCAGTCCCCGGACGAGCGGGAGCTCCTACAATGAGCAGTTCTTC. Protein product: CASSPRTSGSSYNEQFF.

V usage is TRBV10-3 and J usage is TRBJ2-7; D gene unclear. The germline V and J ends were trimmed by 6 bases and 4 bases, with 13 bases remaining between them. The V gene's germline CDR1 is ENHRY and CDR2 SYGVKD. The length of the CDR3 is 13 residues. The CDR3 DNA reads as TGTGCCATCAGAGCCGAAAAGATTTACGAGCAGTACTTC. Protein: CAIRAEKIYEQYF.

The chain couples TRBV24-1 to TRBJ2-4; TRBD1 agrees at 10 bases. Losses at the gene ends were 4 bases for V and 0 bases for J; bases not matched to a gene: 2. The CDR3 has 16 residues. Germline CDR1 and CDR2: KGHDR and SFDVKD. The CDR3 here is CATSEGQGVAKNIQYF. Here the CDR3 DNA reads TGTGCCACCAGTGAAGGACAGGGGGTAGCCAAAAACATTCAGTACTTC.

The chain couples TRBV4-1 to TRBJ1-2; 7 bases line up with TRBD1. This CDR3 contains 17 residues. Trimming took 1 base from V and 3 from J; bases not matched to a gene: 11. The germline gives CDR1 MGHRA, CDR2 YSYEKL. The CDR3 region is CASSQGGGGGAYYGYTF. CDR3 coding DNA: TGCGCCAGCAGCCAAGGCGGCGGAGGGGGCGCATACTATGGCTACACCTTC.

This clonotype is medium-sized (0.01 to 0.1%) in the sample. The rearrangement joins TRBV6-2 or TRBV6-3 to TRBJ2-5; no clear D gene. The germline V gene has CDR1 MNHEY and CDR2 SVGEGT. The V and J ends lost 1 base and 4 bases respectively, with 10 bases between them. The CDR3 is made up of 14 amino acids. The CDR3 here is CASSYYSLGETQYF. As DNA, the CDR3 is TGTGCCAGCAGTTACTACAGTCTGGGAGAGACCCAGTACTTC.

The rearrangement uses TRBV20-1 and TRBJ2-7; TRBD1 might be the D (6 bases). The CDR3 is 14 residues long. The germline V and J ends were trimmed by 0 bases and 3 bases, with 12 bases remaining between them. Germline V CDR1 and CDR2: DFQATT, SNEGSKA (reference sequence). In nucleotides, the CDR3 is TGCAGTGCTAGAGATTCCGGACAGATCTACGAGCAGTACTTC. Its translation is CSARDSGQIYEQYF.

The chain combines TRBV27 with TRBJ1-1; no firm D call. Germline CDR1 MNHEY, CDR2 SMNVEV (reference sequence). Trimming cost V 5 bases and J 1 base, with 14 bases left between them. The CDR3 consists of 15 residues. CDR3 sequence: CASSLNLVRNTEAFF. The CDR3 DNA reads as TGTGCCAGCAGTCTTAATTTGGTAAGGAACACTGAAGCTTTCTTT.

This clonotype was found many times. The V and J genes are TRBV11-2 and TRBJ1-2, with D perhaps matching TRBD1 (5 bases). The V end was cut by 0 bases, the J end by 7 bases, with 6 bases between. The CDR3 extends over 12 amino acids. Germline CDR1 SGHAT, CDR2 FQNNGV. This CDR3 reads CASSLEGAGYTF. For the CDR3, the DNA is TGTGCCAGCAGCTTAGAAGGGGCTGGCTACACCTTC. The full variable domain, completed using reference TRBV11-2 and TRBJ1-2, is EAGVAQSPRYKIIEKRQSVAFWCNPISGHATLYWYQQILGQGPKLLIQFQNNGVVDDSQLPKDRFSAERLKGVDSTLKIQPAKLEDSAVYLCASSLEGAGYTFGSGTRLTVV.

This clonotype appeared a few times. The V call is TRBV11-2, the J call TRBJ1-2; D may be TRBD1 (5 bases). CDR1 and CDR2 from the germline V gene are SGHAT and FQNNGV. The CDR3 extends over 14 amino acids. V shed 3 bases and J shed 3 bases, with 11 bases lying between them. CDR3 region: CASSFAGKHYGYTF. DNA of the CDR3: TGTGCCAGCAGCTTTGCAGGGAAACACTATGGCTACACCTTC.

This clonotype appeared a few times. The chain links TRBV20-1 to TRBJ2-3; TRBD2 agrees at 7 bases. The CDR3 extends over 15 amino acids. CDR1 is DFQATT and CDR2 is SNEGSKA in the germline V gene (reference sequence). V lost 5 bases to trimming and J lost 2 bases; unmatched junction nucleotides: 10. This CDR3 is CSAPPLAPNTDTQYF. The CDR3 DNA follows: TGCAGTGCTCCCCCACTAGCGCCTAACACAGATACGCAGTATTTT.

This clonotype has ten or more counts. The chain has TRBV6-6 and TRBJ1-4, with 10 bases that match TRBD1. CDR1 is MNHNY and CDR2 is SVGAGI in the germline V gene (reference sequence). Trimming removed 2 bases from V and 0 bases from J; junction bases left unmatched: 3. The CDR3 is 17 amino acids. CDR3 in DNA: TGTGCCAGCAGTTACAGGGACAGGGGACCAACTAATGAAAAACTGTTTTTT. Its protein product is CASSYRDRGPTNEKLFF.

This clonotype occurred many times. The chain carries TRBV5-1 and TRBJ2-4; 9 nucleotides line up with TRBD1. Losses at the gene ends were 4 bases for V and 2 bases for J; bases not matched to a gene: 4. From germline, CDR1 is SGHRS and CDR2 YFSETQ. The CDR3 length is 15 residues. The CDR3 DNA is TGCGCCAGCAGCCGGGACAGGGTGACCAAAAACATTCAGTACTTC. Residues: CASSRDRVTKNIQYF.

By share of the sample, this clonotype is medium-sized. The rearrangement links TRBV28 to TRBJ1-2; TRBD1 might be the D (6 bases). Deletions cut 7 bases from V and 2 bases from J, with 14 bases between. Germline CDR1 MDHEN, CDR2 SYDVKM. There are 14 residues in the CDR3. The CDR3 DNA is TGTGCCAGCACGAAAAGGGACACCAACTATGGCTACACCTTC. Amino acid sequence: CASTKRDTNYGYTF.

This clonotype was counted many times. The chain combines TRBV28 with TRBJ2-3; a weak D match, TRBD1 (6 bases). Looked up from germline, CDR1 is MDHEN and CDR2 is SYDVKM. The CDR3 sequence is 15 residues long. Trimming cost V 6 bases and J 0 bases, with 13 bases left between them. The CDR3 here is CASSSGEPSTDTQYF. DNA of the CDR3: TGTGCCAGCAGCTCAGGGGAACCAAGCACAGATACGCAGTATTTT.

There are many counts of this clonotype. CDR3 residues: CASVRGNTGELFF. CDR3 nucleotides: TGTGCCAGCGTGAGAGGGAACACCGGGGAGCTGTTTTTT. The chain uses TRBV6-1 and TRBJ2-2; no reliable D call. Trimming stripped 8 bases from V and 1 base from J, with 8 bases between. The length of the CDR3 is 13 residues. Germline CDR1 MNHNS, CDR2 SASEGT.

This rearrangement joins TRBV24-1 to TRBJ1-1, with D possibly TRBD1 on 5 matching bases. Germline V gene data show CDR1 as KGHDR and CDR2 as SFDVKD. The V end lost 12 bases, the J end lost 1 base, and 17 bases lay between the germline ends. The CDR3 runs to 14 residues. Here the CDR3 DNA reads TGTGCCGCCACGGGGGGAGAGGGGAACACTGAAGCTTTCTTT. Translated: CAATGGEGNTEAFF.

The table lists this clonotype with a few counts. V usage is TRBV27 and J usage is TRBJ1-5; tentative D call: TRBD1 (5 bases). V lost 2 bases and J 7 bases, leaving 15 bases between the germline ends. This CDR3 region has 15 residues. CDR1 is MNHEY and CDR2 is SMNVEV in the germline V gene (reference sequence). The CDR3 spells CASSLKGRGGQPQHF. The DNA of the CDR3 is TGTGCCAGCAGTTTAAAGGGGAGGGGTGGGCAGCCCCAGCATTTT.

This chain uses TRBV7-2 with TRBJ2-7, with a possible D match to TRBD1 (6 bases). V lost 1 base to trimming and J lost 3 bases, with 19 bases between them. Germline CDR1 is SGHTA and CDR2 is FQGNSA. CDR3 size: 17 residues. The CDR3 DNA is TGTGCCAGCAGCTTAGTTCTGTGGGGGCGGACCCACTACGAGCAGTACTTC. It translates to CASSLVLWGRTHYEQYF.

This clonotype was seen ten or more times. J is TRBJ2-5 and V is TRBV7-2; possibly TRBD1 for D (6 bases). Germline assignment: CDR1 SGHTA and CDR2 FQGNSA. V lost 2 bases and J 4 bases, leaving 11 bases between the germline ends. This CDR3 contains 14 residues. The DNA of the CDR3 is TGTGCCAGCAGCTTATACAGGGCGGGAGAGACCCAGTACTTC. It encodes CASSLYRAGETQYF.

This clonotype has at least ten counts. The chain links TRBV4-3 to TRBJ2-7, with D possibly being TRBD2 (6 bases). This CDR3 region has 18 residues. Germline CDR1 and CDR2: LGHNA and YSLEER. Trimming left V 0 bases short and J 4 bases short, with 22 bases between. The CDR3 reads CASSQDLSGAGSFYEQYF. The CDR3 coding sequence is TGCGCCAGCAGCCAAGATCTCAGTGGCGCGGGATCATTTTACGAGCAGTACTTC.

This clonotype turned up a few times. The rearrangement uses TRBV30 and TRBJ2-3, with 11 bases aligning to TRBD2. Germline V gene lookup returns CDR1 GTSNPN and CDR2 SVGIG (reference sequence). The junction had 21 bases not matched to a gene; V was cut back by 2 bases and J by 2 bases. This CDR3 comprises 21 residues. CDR3 nucleotides: TGTGCCTGGAGTACCCCTCCAGGACTAGCGGGCACCCTAACACACACAGATACGCAGTATTTT. Its translation: CAWSTPPGLAGTLTHTDTQYF.

This clonotype was counted ten times or more. The chain uses TRBV5-1 and TRBJ2-1, with TRBD1 as a possible D gene (6 bases). Germline values: CDR1 SGHRS, CDR2 YFSETQ. The CDR3 covers 17 residues. Trimming stripped 0 bases from V and 2 bases from J, with 15 bases between. DNA of the CDR3: TGCGCCAGCAGCTTGGGGGCCTCAGGGGCTCCCTACAATGAGCAGTTCTTC. Its protein is CASSLGASGAPYNEQFF.

This chain connects TRBV5-4 to TRBJ2-5, with no clear D. Trimming took off 3 bases at V and 0 bases at J, with 18 bases between the two ends. CDR1 is SGHNT and CDR2 is YYREEE in the germline V gene (reference sequence). This CDR3 contains 17 residues. The CDR3 nucleotides are TGTGCCAGCAGCTCCCGGTCGGGCGGAACGTACCAAGAGACCCAGTACTTC. This encodes CASSSRSGGTYQETQYF.